Reported below is one TCR beta chain. Its antigen remains undetermined. No qualities accompany the bases; no much larger clone lies one base away. V is cut by 0 bases and J by 13 bases, and the space between the germline ends is 11 bases. As encoded in the germline V gene, CDR1 is SGHAT while CDR2 is FQNNGV. Inclusive of the bounding cysteine and phenylalanine, the CDR3 is 12 residues long. Solely the CDR3 DNA is kept, with 36 bases framed from the first base. Libraries were made using PCR. Sequenced on an Illumina HiSeq 2500. TCR library preparation used molecular barcoding, with unique molecular identifiers applied to normalize quantification of the TCRbeta repertoire. TCRdb reanalyzed the raw reads on its own, using fastp at Q25 for trimming and MiXCR for clone calling, and kept in-frame beta chains. Every entry covers one CDR3 protein and lists the most common genes and DNA from its rows. The sample table contains hundreds of thousands of distinct CDR3 sequences; only one count was recorded for 16% of them. In total, the top ten clones hold 1.1% of the sample.

The source of the sample is a study of T-cell reconstitution after alpha-beta-depleted transplantation in children (TCRdb year 2016). Looking at the study overall: Using TCR repertoire profiling, the study followed T-cell immune reconstitution in a quantitative way in children after TCRalphabeta/CD19-depleted allogeneic hematopoietic cell transplantation.

This receptor was obtained from a human donor who donated a stem cell graft to a child with acute myeloid leukemia. The chain was built from TRBV11-2 and TRBJ2-3; the D match is possibly TRBD1 or TRBD2, with 5 bases aligned in each. The source was PBMCs from the stem cell graft donor, collected from the stem cell graft. CDR3 region: CASSLESQGEYF. The nucleotide sequence reads as follows: TGTGCCAGCAGCTTAGAGAGTCAGGGAGAGTATTTT. Extended through the reference TRBV11-2 and TRBJ2-3 proteins, this CDR3 yields the full variable domain: EAGVAQSPRYKIIEKRQSVAFWCNPISGHATLYWYQQILGQGPKLLIQFQNNGVVDDSQLPKDRFSAERLKGVDSTLKIQPAKLEDSAVYLCASSLESQGEYFGPGTRLTVL.